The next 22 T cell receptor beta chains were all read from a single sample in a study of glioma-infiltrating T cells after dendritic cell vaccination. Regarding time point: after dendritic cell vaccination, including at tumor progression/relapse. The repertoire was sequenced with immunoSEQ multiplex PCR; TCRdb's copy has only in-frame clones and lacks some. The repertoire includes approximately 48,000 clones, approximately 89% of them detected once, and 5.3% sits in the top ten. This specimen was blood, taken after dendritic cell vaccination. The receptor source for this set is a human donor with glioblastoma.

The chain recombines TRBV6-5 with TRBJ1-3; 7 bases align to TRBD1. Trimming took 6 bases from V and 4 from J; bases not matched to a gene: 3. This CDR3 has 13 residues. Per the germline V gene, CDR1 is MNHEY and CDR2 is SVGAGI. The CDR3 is CASSRQGGNTIYF. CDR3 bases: TGTGCCAGCAGCAGACAGGGAGGAAACACCATATATTTT.

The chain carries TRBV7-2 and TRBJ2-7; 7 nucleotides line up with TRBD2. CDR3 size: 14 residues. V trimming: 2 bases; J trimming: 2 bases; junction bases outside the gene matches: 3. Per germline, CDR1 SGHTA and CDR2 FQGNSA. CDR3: CASSLIGLAYEQYF. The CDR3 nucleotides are TGTGCCAGCAGCTTAATAGGACTAGCCTACGAGCAGTACTTC.

The CDR3 sequence is CASQRQGGEKLFF. CDR3 nucleotide sequence: TGTGCCAGTCAGCGTCAGGGGGGAGAAAAACTGTTTTTT. The chain has TRBV25-1 and TRBJ1-4, with 7 nucleotides matching TRBD1. CDR3 size: 13 residues. CDR1 and CDR2 from the germline V gene are MGHDK and SYGVNS. Trimming cost V 9 bases and J 8 bases; bases outside gene matches: 9.

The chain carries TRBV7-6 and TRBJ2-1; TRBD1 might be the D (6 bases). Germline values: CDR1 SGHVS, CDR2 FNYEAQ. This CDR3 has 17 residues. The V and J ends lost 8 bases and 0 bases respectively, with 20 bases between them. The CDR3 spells CASSPRDIFFSYNEQFF. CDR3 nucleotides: TGTGCCAGCTCCCCCCGGGACATATTCTTCTCCTACAATGAGCAGTTCTTC. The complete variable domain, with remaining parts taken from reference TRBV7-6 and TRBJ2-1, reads GAGVSQSPRYKVTKRGQDVALRCDPISGHVSLYWYRQALGQGPEFLTYFNYEAQQDKSGLPNDRFSAERPEGSISTLTIQRTEQRDSAMYRCASSPRDIFFSYNEQFFGPGTRLTVL.

The CDR3 coding sequence is TGTGCCAGCAGCGCAGGACAGGGGGCGCGCTCGGCAGGCTACACCTTC. Its translation is CASSAGQGARSAGYTF. The chain uses TRBV7-3 and TRBJ1-2, with 11 bases matching TRBD1. Germline loops: CDR1 SGHTA, CDR2 FQGTGA. This CDR3 is built from 16 residues. V shed 5 bases, J shed 8 bases, and the junction held 13 bases outside the gene matches.

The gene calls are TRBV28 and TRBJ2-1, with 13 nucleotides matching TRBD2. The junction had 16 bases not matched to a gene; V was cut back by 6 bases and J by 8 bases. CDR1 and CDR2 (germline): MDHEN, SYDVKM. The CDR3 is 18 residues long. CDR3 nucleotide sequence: TGTGCCAGCAGCCAACTAGCGGGAGGGCCATATGCCCACTATGAGCAGTTCTTC. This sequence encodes CASSQLAGGPYAHYEQFF. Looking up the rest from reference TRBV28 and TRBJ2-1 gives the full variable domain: DVKVTQSSRYLVKRTGEKVFLECVQDMDHENMFWYRQDPGLGLRLIYFSYDVKMKEKGDIPEGYSVSREKKERFSLILESASTNQTSMYLCASSQLAGGPYAHYEQFFGPGTRLTVL.

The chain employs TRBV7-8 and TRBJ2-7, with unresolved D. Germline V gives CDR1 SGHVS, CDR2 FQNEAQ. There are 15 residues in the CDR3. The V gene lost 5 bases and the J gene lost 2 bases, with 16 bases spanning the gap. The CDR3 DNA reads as TGTGCCAGCAGCCTAGATATCGGGTACGCCTACGAGCAGTACTTC. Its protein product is CASSLDIGYAYEQYF. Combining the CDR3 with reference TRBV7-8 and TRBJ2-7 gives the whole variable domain GAGVSQSPRYKVAKRGQDVALRCDPISGHVSLFWYQQALGQGPEFLTYFQNEAQLDKSGLPSDRFFAERPEGSVSTLKIQRTQQEDSAVYLCASSLDIGYAYEQYFGPGTRLTVT.

In nucleotides, the CDR3 is TGTGCCTGGAGTTCCCCGGGACAGGGCTCCTACGAGCAGTACTTC. Residues: CAWSSPGQGSYEQYF. V usage is TRBV30 and J usage is TRBJ2-7; 9 bases match TRBD1. The CDR3 is 15 residues long. V lost 2 bases and J lost 0; bases outside the gene matches: 5. CDR1 GTSNPN and CDR2 SVGIG come from the germline V gene (reference sequence).

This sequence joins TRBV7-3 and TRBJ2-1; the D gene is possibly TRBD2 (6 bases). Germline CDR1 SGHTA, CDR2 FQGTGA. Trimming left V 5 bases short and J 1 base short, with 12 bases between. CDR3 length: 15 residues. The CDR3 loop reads CASSILASSYNEQFF. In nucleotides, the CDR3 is TGTGCCAGCAGCATCCTAGCGTCTTCCTACAATGAGCAGTTCTTC.

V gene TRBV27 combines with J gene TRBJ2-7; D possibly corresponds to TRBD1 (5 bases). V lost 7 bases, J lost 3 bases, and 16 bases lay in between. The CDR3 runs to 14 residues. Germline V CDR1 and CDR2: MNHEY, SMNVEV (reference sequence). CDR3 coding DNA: TGTGCCAGCACCCACTTAGGGGAAGGCTACGAGCAGTACTTC. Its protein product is CASTHLGEGYEQYF.

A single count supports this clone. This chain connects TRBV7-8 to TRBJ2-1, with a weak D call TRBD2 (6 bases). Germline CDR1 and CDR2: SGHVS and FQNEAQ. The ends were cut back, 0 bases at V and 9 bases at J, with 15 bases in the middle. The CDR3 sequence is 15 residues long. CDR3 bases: TGTGCCAGCAGCTTAGCCCTGGGGGGAGGAGGTGAGCAGTTCTTC. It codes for CASSLALGGGGEQFF.

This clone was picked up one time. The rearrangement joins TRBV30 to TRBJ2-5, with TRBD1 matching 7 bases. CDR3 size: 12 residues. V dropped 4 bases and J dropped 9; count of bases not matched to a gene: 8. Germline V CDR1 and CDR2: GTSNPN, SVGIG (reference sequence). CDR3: CAWTPGGWAQYF. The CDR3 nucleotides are TGTGCCTGGACCCCAGGGGGTTGGGCCCAGTACTTC.

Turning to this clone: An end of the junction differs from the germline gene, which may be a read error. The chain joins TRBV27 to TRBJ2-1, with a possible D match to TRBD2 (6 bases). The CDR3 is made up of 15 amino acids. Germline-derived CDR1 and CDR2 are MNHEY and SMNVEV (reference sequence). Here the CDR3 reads CVSIGGDGTYNEQFF. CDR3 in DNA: TGTGTCAGCATCGGGGGAGACGGGACCTACAATGAGCAGTTCTTC.

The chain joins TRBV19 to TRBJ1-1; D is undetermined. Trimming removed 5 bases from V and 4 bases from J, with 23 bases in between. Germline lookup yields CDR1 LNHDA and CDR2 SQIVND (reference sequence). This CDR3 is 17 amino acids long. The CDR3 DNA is TGTGCCAGTAGTGTACGATCGGGCCACAAGGAGGGCACTGAAGCTTTCTTT. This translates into CASSVRSGHKEGTEAFF.

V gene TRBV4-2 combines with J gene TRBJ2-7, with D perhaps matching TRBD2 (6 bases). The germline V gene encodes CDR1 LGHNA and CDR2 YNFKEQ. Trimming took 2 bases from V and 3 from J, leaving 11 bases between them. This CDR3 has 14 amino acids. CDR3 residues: CASSQLPGGYEQYF. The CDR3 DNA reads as TGTGCCAGCAGCCAACTCCCCGGGGGCTACGAGCAGTACTTC.

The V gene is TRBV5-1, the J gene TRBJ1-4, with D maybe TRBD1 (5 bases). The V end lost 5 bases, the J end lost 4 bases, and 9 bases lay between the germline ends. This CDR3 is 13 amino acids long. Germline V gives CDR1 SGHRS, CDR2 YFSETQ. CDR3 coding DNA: TGCGCCAGCAGGCAGGGCTATAATGAAAAACTGTTTTTT. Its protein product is CASRQGYNEKLFF.

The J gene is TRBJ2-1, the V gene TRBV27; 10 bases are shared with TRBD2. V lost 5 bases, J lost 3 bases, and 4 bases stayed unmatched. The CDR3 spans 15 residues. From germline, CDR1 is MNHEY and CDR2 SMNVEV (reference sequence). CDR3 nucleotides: TGTGCCAGCAGTCTAGCGGGAGCTATCTACAATGAGCAGTTCTTC. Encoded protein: CASSLAGAIYNEQFF.

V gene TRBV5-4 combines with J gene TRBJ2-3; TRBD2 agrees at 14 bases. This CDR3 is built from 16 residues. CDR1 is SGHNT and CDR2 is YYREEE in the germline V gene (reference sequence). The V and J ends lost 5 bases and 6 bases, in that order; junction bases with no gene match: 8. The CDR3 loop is CASSPGTSGSVDTQYF. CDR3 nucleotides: TGTGCCAGCAGTCCCGGGACTAGCGGGAGTGTGGATACGCAGTATTTT.

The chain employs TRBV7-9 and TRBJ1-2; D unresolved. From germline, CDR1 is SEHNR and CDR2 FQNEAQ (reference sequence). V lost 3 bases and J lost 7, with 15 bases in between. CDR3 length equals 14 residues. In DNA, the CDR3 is TGTGCCAGCAGCTTTCTCCCTCAAAACGGTGGCTACACCTTC. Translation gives CASSFLPQNGGYTF.

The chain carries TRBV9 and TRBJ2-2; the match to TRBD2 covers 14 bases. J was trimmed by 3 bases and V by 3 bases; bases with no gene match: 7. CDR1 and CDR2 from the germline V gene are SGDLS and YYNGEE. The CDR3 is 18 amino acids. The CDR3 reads CASSAPGLAGVDTGELFF. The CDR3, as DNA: TGTGCCAGCAGCGCGCCGGGACTAGCGGGAGTCGACACCGGGGAGCTGTTTTTT.

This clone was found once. This chain's CDR3 is CAWSPEDRVYSPLHF. CDR3 DNA sequence: TGTGCCTGGAGTCCAGAGGACAGGGTCTACTCACCCCTCCACTTT. V and J are TRBV30 and TRBJ1-6, with 8 bases matching TRBD1. The J segment lost 10 bases and the V segment lost 2 bases, leaving 10 bases of the junction unmatched. The germline V gene encodes CDR1 GTSNPN and CDR2 SVGIG (reference sequence). This CDR3 comprises 15 residues.

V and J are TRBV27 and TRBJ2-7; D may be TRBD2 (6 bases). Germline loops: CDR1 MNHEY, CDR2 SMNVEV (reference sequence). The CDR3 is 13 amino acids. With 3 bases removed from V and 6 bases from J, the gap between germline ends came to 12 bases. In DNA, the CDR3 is TGTGCCAGCAGTTTTGGACTACGGACCGAGCAGTACTTC. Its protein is CASSFGLRTEQYF.